These 32 T cell receptor beta chains were sequenced from one sample in a study of CD8+ T cells in alopecia areata. Investigators isolated RNA and reverse transcribed it into cDNA to act as the sequencing template. Libraries were prepared by immunoSEQ multiplex PCR; TCRdb keeps only in-frame clonotypes and omits some of them. The repertoire consists of 150,000 to 160,000 clones, with around half occurring once and the leading ten covering less than 20%. The material was CD8+ T cells sorted from blood, obtained at week 0. All receptors come from a human donor with alopecia areata.

This clone has only one observation. The V and J genes are TRBV6-5 and TRBJ1-1, with TRBD1 matching over 7 bases. The J segment lost 6 bases and the V segment lost 10 bases, leaving 5 bases of the junction unmatched. The CDR3 consists of 11 residues. The germline CDR1 and CDR2 sequences are MNHEY and SVGAGI. The DNA for the CDR3 is TGTGCCACCCTCCAGGGGGCTGAAGCTTTCTTT. It is translated as CATLQGAEAFF.

In this sample, this clone turned up a few times. The V call is TRBV23-1, the J call TRBJ1-1; D uncertain. TRBV23-1 has ORF status, its function being uncertain. The CDR3 has 13 residues. The CDR3 sequence is CSTWPFGNTEAFF. In DNA, the CDR3 is TGCTCCACGTGGCCTTTCGGGAACACTGAAGCTTTCTTT.

This clone has more than one count but fewer than ten. The chain recombines TRBV7-6 with TRBJ2-1; D is ambiguous. Germline V gene sequence: CDR1 SGHVS, CDR2 FNYEAQ. The V gene lost 4 bases and the J gene lost 2 bases, with 12 bases spanning the gap. CDR3 length: 15 residues. The CDR3 DNA sequence: TGTGCCAGCAGCTACCAGGCCCAAACCTACAATGAGCAGTTCTTC. As protein: CASSYQAQTYNEQFF.

This chain links TRBV2 with TRBJ2-7, with TRBD2 identical over 7 bases. Germline V gene data show CDR1 as SNHLY and CDR2 as FYNNEI. V was clipped by 4 bases and J by 0 bases; unmatched bases: 12. This CDR3 spans 17 amino acids. The CDR3 DNA follows: TGTGCCAGCAGTGGTGGGGAGGGACCTACGAGCTCCTACGAGCAGTACTTC. This codes for CASSGGEGPTSSYEQYF. Supplemented by reference TRBV2 and TRBJ2-7, the full variable domain reads EPEVTQTPSHQVTQMGQEVILRCVPISNHLYFYWYRQILGQKVEFLVSFYNNEISEKSEIFDDQFSVERPDGSNFTLKIRSTKLEDSAMYFCASSGGEGPTSSYEQYFGPGTRLTVT.

V usage is TRBV5-1 and J usage is TRBJ2-7; perhaps TRBD2 as D (6 bases). Germline V gives CDR1 SGHRS, CDR2 YFSETQ. The CDR3 consists of 14 residues. V gave up 0 bases and J gave up 7 bases, with 14 bases separating them. This chain's CDR3 is CASSLVSGDLEQYF. CDR3 in DNA: TGCGCCAGCAGCTTGGTATCGGGAGACCTGGAGCAGTACTTC.

This chain links TRBV2 with TRBJ2-5, with 7 bases aligning to TRBD2. The V gene's germline CDR1 is SNHLY and CDR2 FYNNEI. This CDR3 has 14 amino acids. V lost 11 bases, J lost 5 bases, and 14 bases stayed unmatched. The CDR3 coding sequence is TGTGCCCTTGGGGGAGCGGGGAACGAGGAGACCCAGTACTTC. Its translation is CALGGAGNEETQYF.

This clone was picked up a small number of times. J is TRBJ2-7 and V is TRBV2; 8 bases fit TRBD1. The length of the CDR3 is 12 residues. Trimming removed 9 bases from V and 2 bases from J; junction bases left unmatched: 3. Germline assignment: CDR1 SNHLY and CDR2 FYNNEI. The CDR3 DNA sequence: TGTGCCAGTGGACAGGGTCCCTACGAGCAGTACTTC. This gives the protein CASGQGPYEQYF.

This clone was seen a handful of times. This chain links TRBV2 with TRBJ2-2; 7 bases are a match to TRBD2. The CDR3 length is 19 residues. The germline CDR1 and CDR2 sequences are SNHLY and FYNNEI. Trimming took 5 bases from V and 6 from J; bases not matched to a gene: 21. CDR3 in amino acids: CASSLFKATSRSGAGELFF. The CDR3 region has the DNA TGTGCCAGCAGTCTCTTTAAGGCGACTAGCCGATCGGGGGCCGGGGAGCTGTTTTTT.

This clone was counted a few times. V usage is TRBV7-9 and J usage is TRBJ2-7; 7 positions agree with TRBD1. CDR3 length equals 13 residues. Germline values: CDR1 SEHNR, CDR2 FQNEAQ (reference sequence). Trimming at V came to 5 bases and at J to 3 bases, leaving 4 bases not matched to a gene. The CDR3 DNA reads TGTGCCAGCAGCCCACCAGGGGGCTACGAGCAGTACTTC. It codes for CASSPPGGYEQYF.

The table lists this clone with a count of one. The chain carries TRBV19 and TRBJ1-6; D call uncertain. Germline CDR1 is LNHDA and CDR2 is SQIVND (reference sequence). The CDR3 extends over 12 amino acids. V lost 7 bases, J lost 12 bases, and 13 bases lay in between. Written as DNA, the CDR3 is TGTGCCAGTACCCCACCGGGTGGACCCCTCCACTTT. Amino acids: CASTPPGGPLHF.

This chain connects TRBV7-2 to TRBJ2-3; 10 bases align to TRBD2. Per the germline V gene, CDR1 is SGHTA and CDR2 is FQGNSA. CDR3 length: 16 residues. V shed 3 bases, J shed 6 bases, and the junction held 9 bases outside the gene matches. The chain's CDR3 is CASSFPLAGADDTQYF. CDR3 nucleotide sequence: TGTGCCAGCAGCTTCCCGCTAGCGGGGGCCGATGATACGCAGTATTTT.

With respect to this clone: In the same sample, other DNA sequences code for this CDR3. The chain employs TRBV11-2 and TRBJ1-1, with unresolved D. This CDR3 is built from 14 residues. Germline V gene data show CDR1 as SGHAT and CDR2 as FQNNGV. Deletions cut 1 base from V and 1 base from J, with 7 bases between. The CDR3 DNA sequence: TGTGCCAGCAGCTTAGGGGCGCGGAACACTGAAGCTTTCTTT. Its protein product is CASSLGARNTEAFF.

This chain joins TRBV13 and TRBJ2-1, with D possibly TRBD1 on 6 matching bases. CDR1 is PRHDT, CDR2 FYEKMQ, per germline (reference sequence). V was pared by 5 bases and J by 9 bases, with 17 bases between. This CDR3 region has 14 residues. DNA for the CDR3: TGTGCCAGCAGCAAACTACAGGGTTATGTTGAGCAGTTCTTC. It yields the protein CASSKLQGYVEQFF. Drawing the rest from reference TRBV13 and TRBJ2-1, the complete variable domain is AAGVIQSPRHLIKEKRETATLKCYPIPRHDTVYWYQQGPGQDPQFLISFYEKMQSDKGSIPDRFSAQQFSDYHSELNMSSLELGDSALYFCASSKLQGYVEQFFGPGTRLTVL.

This clone was detected only once. V usage is TRBV23-1 and J usage is TRBJ1-1; D remains unclear. TRBV23-1 is sorted into the ORF group, with uncertain function. The CDR3 runs to 9 residues. The CDR3 DNA is TGCACACGGGGCACTGAAGCTTTCTTT. Translated, it gives CTRGTEAFF.

This clone was observed a few times. The rearrangement joins TRBV10-3 to TRBJ2-7; 9 bases fit TRBD1. V gave up 4 bases and J gave up 4 bases; unmatched junction bases: 8. Germline CDR1 reads ENHRY; CDR2 reads SYGVKD. The CDR3 runs 15 residues. The CDR3: CAISVTRDRVYEQYF. The CDR3 nucleotides are TGTGCCATCAGTGTGACCCGGGACAGGGTTTACGAGCAGTACTTC.

This clone came up a few times. This sequence joins TRBV11-2 and TRBJ2-7, with D perhaps matching TRBD1 (6 bases). The germline V gene has CDR1 SGHAT and CDR2 FQNNGV. This CDR3 is 14 amino acids long. The V end was cut by 5 bases, the J end by 1 base, with 12 bases between. CDR3 in DNA: TGTGCCAGCAGCCCGGGCAGGGGATCCTACGAGCAGTACTTC. It translates to CASSPGRGSYEQYF.

The chain links TRBV5-6 to TRBJ2-5; D possibly uses TRBD1 or TRBD2 (5 bases each). The CDR3 consists of 13 residues. Germline V gene lookup returns CDR1 SGHDT and CDR2 YYEEEE. V lost 4 bases, J lost 5 bases, and 12 bases lay in between. The CDR3 region has the DNA TGTGCCAGCAGCGCCGGGGCCGTGGAGACCCAGTACTTC. It specifies CASSAGAVETQYF.

The chain joins TRBV2 to TRBJ1-1, with D possibly being TRBD1 (6 bases). This CDR3 spans 14 amino acids. The germline V and J ends were trimmed by 3 bases and 6 bases, with 14 bases remaining between them. CDR1 is SNHLY, CDR2 FYNNEI, per germline. CDR3 nucleotide sequence: TGTGCCAGCAGTGATAAGGCCCGGGGGCCTGAAGCTTTCTTT. It specifies CASSDKARGPEAFF.

This clone was recorded a few times. V is TRBV29-1 and J is TRBJ2-2; 9 bases are a match to TRBD2. Looked up from germline, CDR1 is SQVTM and CDR2 is ANQGSEA. The CDR3 covers 14 residues. Trimming cost V 5 bases and J 7 bases; bases outside gene matches: 8. The CDR3 DNA is TGCAGCGTTCACCTAGCGGGGCGGGGCGGGGAGCTGTTTTTT. Its protein product is CSVHLAGRGGELFF.

The chain uses TRBV2 and TRBJ2-3, with TRBD1 matching over 8 bases. The length of the CDR3 is 15 residues. Germline V lookup: CDR1 SNHLY, CDR2 FYNNEI. The junction had 3 bases not matched to a gene; V was cut back by 0 bases and J by 4 bases. CDR3 DNA: TGTGCCAGCAGTGAAGCGGACAGGGCGCCAGATACGCAGTATTTT. It specifies CASSEADRAPDTQYF.

The chain is built from TRBV30 and TRBJ1-2, with 8 bases identical to TRBD1. The CDR3 loop spans 17 amino acids. Trimming at V came to 2 bases and at J to 5 bases, leaving 16 bases not matched to a gene. The V gene's germline CDR1 is GTSNPN and CDR2 SVGIG (reference sequence). Here the CDR3 reads CAWSFPGQVGLRYGYTF. DNA for the CDR3: TGTGCCTGGAGTTTCCCGGGACAGGTCGGATTAAGGTATGGCTACACCTTC.

This chain connects TRBV6-5 to TRBJ2-7; 7 bases line up with TRBD1. V shed 2 bases, J shed 5 bases, and the junction held 9 bases outside the gene matches. Germline V gene lookup returns CDR1 MNHEY and CDR2 SVGAGI. The CDR3 totals 15 residues. The CDR3, as DNA: TGTGCCAGCAGTTACACGACAGGGTGGGTTAACGAGCAGTACTTC. Its protein product is CASSYTTGWVNEQYF.

This clone was recorded at least ten times. V is TRBV30 and J is TRBJ2-3; D is unclear. Germline assignment: CDR1 GTSNPN and CDR2 SVGIG (reference sequence). The germline V and J ends were trimmed by 5 bases and 6 bases, with 9 bases remaining between them. The CDR3 is 11 amino acids. CDR3 bases: TGTGCCTGGGTGTTTGGGGATACGCAGTATTTT. Translated: CAWVFGDTQYF.

This chain links TRBV27 with TRBJ2-2; D is undetermined. Trimming took 4 bases from V and 1 from J, leaving 7 bases between them. This CDR3 has 14 amino acids. The germline V gene encodes CDR1 MNHEY and CDR2 SMNVEV (reference sequence). CDR3 residues: CASSWVVNTGELFF. CDR3 bases: TGTGCCAGCAGTTGGGTGGTGAACACCGGGGAGCTGTTTTTT.

The chain couples TRBV9 to TRBJ1-2; D gene uncertain. The CDR3 length is 12 residues. Trimming removed 0 bases from V and 7 bases from J, with 7 bases in between. Germline loops: CDR1 SGDLS, CDR2 YYNGEE. CDR3 loop: CASSVGGGGYTF. CDR3 bases: TGTGCCAGCAGCGTAGGGGGAGGTGGCTACACCTTC.

This clone was counted only a few times. The genes are TRBV5-1 and TRBJ2-1, with D possibly being TRBD1 (5 bases). Between the trimmed V and J ends, which lost 0 bases and 12 bases, there was a span of 13 bases. CDR3 length: 13 amino acids. Per germline, CDR1 SGHRS and CDR2 YFSETQ. CDR3 nucleotides: TGCGCCAGCAGCTTGGCCGAAACGCAGGGGCAGTTCTTC. Protein sequence: CASSLAETQGQFF.

This chain joins TRBV6-6 and TRBJ1-2, with D hard to call. V gave up 6 bases and J gave up 4 bases, with 9 bases separating them. The CDR3 is made up of 12 amino acids. Germline CDR1 reads MNHNY; CDR2 reads SVGAGI (reference sequence). The CDR3 region has the DNA TGTGCCAGCAGCGACACAAGCTATGGCTACACCTTC. Its translation: CASSDTSYGYTF.

This clone has ten or more counts. V usage is TRBV29-1 and J usage is TRBJ2-7; D might be TRBD1 (6 bases). The CDR3 consists of 13 residues. The ends were cut back, 0 bases at V and 4 bases at J, with 10 bases in the middle. CDR1 and CDR2 from the germline V gene are SQVTM and ANQGSEA. In nucleotides, the CDR3 is TGCAGCGTTGAAGAGGGACAAGGATACGAGCAGTACTTC. Protein: CSVEEGQGYEQYF.

This clone appeared a few times. The rearrangement uses TRBV4-3 and TRBJ1-1; D uncertain. CDR3 length: 16 residues. Trimming took 0 bases from V and 1 from J, leaving 12 bases between them. The germline gives CDR1 LGHNA, CDR2 YSLEER. The CDR3 DNA reads TGCGCCAGCAGCCAAGATAGGTCCAGGACGAACACTGAAGCTTTCTTT. Translating it yields CASSQDRSRTNTEAFF.

The genes are TRBV29-1 and TRBJ1-2; 9 bases match TRBD1. CDR1 is SQVTM and CDR2 is ANQGSEA in the germline V gene. This CDR3 has 14 amino acids. The ends lost 3 bases at V and 4 bases at J; junction bases unmatched: 6. CDR3 sequence: CSVDGTGSGYGYTF. DNA of the CDR3: TGCAGCGTTGATGGGACAGGGAGCGGCTATGGCTACACCTTC.

The genes are TRBV27 and TRBJ2-7, with a weak D call TRBD2 (6 bases). The V and J ends lost 0 bases and 3 bases respectively, with 12 bases between them. CDR3 length: 15 amino acids. CDR1 is MNHEY, CDR2 SMNVEV, per germline (reference sequence). CDR3 sequence reads: CASSLSGLRGYEQYF. As DNA, the CDR3 is TGTGCCAGCAGTTTATCGGGACTCCGGGGCTACGAGCAGTACTTC.

The chain's CDR3 is CAWASLGANTGELFF. The CDR3 region has the DNA TGTGCCTGGGCCAGTCTGGGGGCCAACACCGGGGAGCTGTTTTTT. The V gene is TRBV30, the J gene TRBJ2-2; a weak D match, TRBD1 (6 bases). Trimming left V 5 bases short and J 2 bases short, with 15 bases between. Germline lookup yields CDR1 GTSNPN and CDR2 SVGIG (reference sequence). This CDR3 is 15 amino acids long.